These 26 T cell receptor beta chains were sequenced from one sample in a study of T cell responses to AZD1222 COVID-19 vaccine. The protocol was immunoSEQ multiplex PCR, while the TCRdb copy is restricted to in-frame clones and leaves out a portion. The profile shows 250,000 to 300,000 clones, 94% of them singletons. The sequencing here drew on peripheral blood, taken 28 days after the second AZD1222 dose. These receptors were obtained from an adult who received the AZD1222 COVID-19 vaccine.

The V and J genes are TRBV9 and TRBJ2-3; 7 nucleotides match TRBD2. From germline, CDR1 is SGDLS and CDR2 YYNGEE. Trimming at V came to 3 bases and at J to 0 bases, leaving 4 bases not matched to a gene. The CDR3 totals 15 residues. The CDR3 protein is CASSDQLASTDTQYF. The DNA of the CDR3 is TGTGCCAGCAGCGACCAACTAGCGAGCACAGATACGCAGTATTTT.

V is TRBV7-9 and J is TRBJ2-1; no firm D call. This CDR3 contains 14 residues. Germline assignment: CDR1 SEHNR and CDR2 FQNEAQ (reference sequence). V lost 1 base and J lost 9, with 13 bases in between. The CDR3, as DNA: TGTGCCAGCAGCTTAGGGTTTAGAGATGGTGAGCAGTTCTTC. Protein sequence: CASSLGFRDGEQFF.

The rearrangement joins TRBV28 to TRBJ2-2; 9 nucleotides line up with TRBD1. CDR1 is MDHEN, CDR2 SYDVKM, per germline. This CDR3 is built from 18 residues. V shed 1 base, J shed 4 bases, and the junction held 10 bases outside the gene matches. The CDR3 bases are TGTGCCAGCAGTTTATACACGGGTGGGACAGGGTTCACCGGGGAGCTGTTTTTT. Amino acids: CASSLYTGGTGFTGELFF.

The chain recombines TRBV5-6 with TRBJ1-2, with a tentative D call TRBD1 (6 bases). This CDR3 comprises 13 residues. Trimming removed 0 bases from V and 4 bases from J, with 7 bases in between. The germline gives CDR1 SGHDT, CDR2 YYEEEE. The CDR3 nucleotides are TGTGCCAGCAGCTTGGACAGGGCCTATGGCTACACCTTC. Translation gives CASSLDRAYGYTF. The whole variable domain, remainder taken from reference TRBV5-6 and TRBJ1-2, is DAGVTQSPTHLIKTRGQQVTLRCSPKSGHDTVSWYQQALGQGPQFIFQYYEEEERQRGNFPDRFSGHQFPNYSSELNVNALLLGDSALYLCASSLDRAYGYTFGSGTRLTVV.

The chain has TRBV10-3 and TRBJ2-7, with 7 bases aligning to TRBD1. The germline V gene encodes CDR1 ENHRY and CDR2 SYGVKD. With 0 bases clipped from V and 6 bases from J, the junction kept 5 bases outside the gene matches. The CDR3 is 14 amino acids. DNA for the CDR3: TGTGCCATCAGTGAGTCGACTGGACAGGCCGAGCAGTACTTC. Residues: CAISESTGQAEQYF.

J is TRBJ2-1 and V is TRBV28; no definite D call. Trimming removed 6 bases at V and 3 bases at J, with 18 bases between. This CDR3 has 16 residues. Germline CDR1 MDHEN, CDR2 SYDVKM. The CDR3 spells CASSSAAVANYNEQFF. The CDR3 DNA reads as TGTGCCAGCAGCTCCGCCGCGGTAGCTAACTACAATGAGCAGTTCTTC.

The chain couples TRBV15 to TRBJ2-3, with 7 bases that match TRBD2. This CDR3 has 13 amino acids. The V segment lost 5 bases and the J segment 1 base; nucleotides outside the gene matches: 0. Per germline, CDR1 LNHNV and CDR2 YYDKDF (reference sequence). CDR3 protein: CATSAGGTDTQYF. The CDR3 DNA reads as TGTGCCACCAGCGCGGGGGGCACAGATACGCAGTATTTT.

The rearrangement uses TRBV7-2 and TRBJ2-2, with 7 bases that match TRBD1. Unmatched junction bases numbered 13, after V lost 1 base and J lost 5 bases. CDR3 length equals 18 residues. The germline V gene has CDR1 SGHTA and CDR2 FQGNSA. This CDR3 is CASSLGGLTAGGTGELFF. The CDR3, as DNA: TGTGCCAGCAGCTTAGGCGGCTTGACGGCAGGGGGAACCGGGGAGCTGTTTTTT.

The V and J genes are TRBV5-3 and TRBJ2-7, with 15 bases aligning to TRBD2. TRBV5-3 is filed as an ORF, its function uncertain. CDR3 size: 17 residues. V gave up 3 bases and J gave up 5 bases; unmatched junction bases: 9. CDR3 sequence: CARSSGLAGGRLHEQYF. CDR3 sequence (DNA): TGTGCCAGAAGCTCCGGACTAGCGGGAGGGCGGTTGCACGAGCAGTACTTC.

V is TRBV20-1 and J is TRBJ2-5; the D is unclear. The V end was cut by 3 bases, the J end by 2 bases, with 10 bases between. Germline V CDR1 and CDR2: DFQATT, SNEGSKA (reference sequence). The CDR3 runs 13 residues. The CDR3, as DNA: TGCAGTGCTAGTTGGACGCCTCAAGAGACCCAGTACTTC. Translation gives CSASWTPQETQYF.

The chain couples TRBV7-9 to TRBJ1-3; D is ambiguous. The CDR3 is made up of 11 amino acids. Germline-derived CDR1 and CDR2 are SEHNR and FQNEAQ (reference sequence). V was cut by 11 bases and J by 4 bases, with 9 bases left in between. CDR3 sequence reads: CASYVGNTIYF. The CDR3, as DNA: TGTGCCTCGTACGTGGGAAACACCATATATTTT.

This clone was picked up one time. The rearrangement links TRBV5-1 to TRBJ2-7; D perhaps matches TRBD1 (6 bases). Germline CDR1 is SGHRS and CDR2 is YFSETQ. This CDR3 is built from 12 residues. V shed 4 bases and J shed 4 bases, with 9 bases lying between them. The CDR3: CASSPGQYEQYF. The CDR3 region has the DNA TGCGCCAGCAGCCCGGGACAATACGAGCAGTACTTC.

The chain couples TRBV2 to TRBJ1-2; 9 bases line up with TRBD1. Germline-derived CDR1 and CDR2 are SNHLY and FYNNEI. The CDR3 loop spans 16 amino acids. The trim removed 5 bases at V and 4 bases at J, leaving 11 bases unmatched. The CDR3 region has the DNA TGTGCCAGCAGTCCTCAAGGACAGGGGAAGGGCTATGGCTACACCTTC. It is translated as CASSPQGQGKGYGYTF.

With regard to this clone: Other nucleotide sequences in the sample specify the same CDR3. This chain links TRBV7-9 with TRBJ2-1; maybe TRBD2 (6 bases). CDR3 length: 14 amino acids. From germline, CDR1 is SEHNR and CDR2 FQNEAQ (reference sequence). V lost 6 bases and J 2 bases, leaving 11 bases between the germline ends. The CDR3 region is CASRPGGAYNEQFF. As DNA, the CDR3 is TGTGCCAGCAGGCCTGGCGGGGCCTACAATGAGCAGTTCTTC.

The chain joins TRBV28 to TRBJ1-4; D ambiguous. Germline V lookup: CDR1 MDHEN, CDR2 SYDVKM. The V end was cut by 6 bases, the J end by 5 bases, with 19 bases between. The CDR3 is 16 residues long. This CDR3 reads CASSESTGPPNEKLFF. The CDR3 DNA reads TGTGCCAGCAGCGAGAGTACCGGGCCTCCAAATGAAAAACTGTTTTTT.

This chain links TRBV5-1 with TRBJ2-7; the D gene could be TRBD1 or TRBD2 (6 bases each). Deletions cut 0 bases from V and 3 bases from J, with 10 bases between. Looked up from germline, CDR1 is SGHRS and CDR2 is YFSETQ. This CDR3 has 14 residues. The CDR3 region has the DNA TGCGCCAGCAGCTTGGAACAGGGACTCTACGAGCAGTACTTC. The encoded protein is CASSLEQGLYEQYF.

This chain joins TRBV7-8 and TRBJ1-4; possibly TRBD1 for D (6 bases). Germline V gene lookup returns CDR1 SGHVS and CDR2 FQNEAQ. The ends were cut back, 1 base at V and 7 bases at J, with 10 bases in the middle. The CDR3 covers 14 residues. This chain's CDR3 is CASSLGGASEKLFF. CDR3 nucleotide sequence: TGTGCCAGCAGCTTAGGGGGGGCCAGTGAAAAACTGTTTTTT. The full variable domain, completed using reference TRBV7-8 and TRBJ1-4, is GAGVSQSPRYKVAKRGQDVALRCDPISGHVSLFWYQQALGQGPEFLTYFQNEAQLDKSGLPSDRFFAERPEGSVSTLKIQRTQQEDSAVYLCASSLGGASEKLFFGSGTQLSVL.

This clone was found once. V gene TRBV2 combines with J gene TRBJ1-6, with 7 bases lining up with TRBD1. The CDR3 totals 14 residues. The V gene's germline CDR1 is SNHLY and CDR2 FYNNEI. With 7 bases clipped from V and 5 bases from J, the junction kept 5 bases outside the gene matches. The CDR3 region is CASNPGTDNSPLHF. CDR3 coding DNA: TGTGCCAGCAACCCCGGGACAGATAATTCACCCCTCCACTTT.

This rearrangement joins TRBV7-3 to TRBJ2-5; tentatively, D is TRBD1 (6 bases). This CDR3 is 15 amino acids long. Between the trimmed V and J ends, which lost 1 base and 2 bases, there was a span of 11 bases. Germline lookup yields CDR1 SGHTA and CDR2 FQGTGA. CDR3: CASSLIGGRQETQYF. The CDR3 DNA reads TGTGCCAGCAGCTTAATAGGGGGTCGGCAAGAGACCCAGTACTTC.

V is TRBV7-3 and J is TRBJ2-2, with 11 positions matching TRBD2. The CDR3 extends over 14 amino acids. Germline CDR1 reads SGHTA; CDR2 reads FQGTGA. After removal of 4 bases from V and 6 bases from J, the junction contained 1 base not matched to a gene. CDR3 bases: TGTGCCAGCAGCTCGGGACTAGCGGCCGGGGAGCTGTTTTTT. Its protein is CASSSGLAAGELFF.

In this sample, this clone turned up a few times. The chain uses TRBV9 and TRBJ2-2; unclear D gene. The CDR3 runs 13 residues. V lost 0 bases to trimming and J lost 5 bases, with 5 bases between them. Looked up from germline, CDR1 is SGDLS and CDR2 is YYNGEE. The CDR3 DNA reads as TGTGCCAGCAGCGTAGACAATACCGGGGAGCTGTTTTTT. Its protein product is CASSVDNTGELFF.

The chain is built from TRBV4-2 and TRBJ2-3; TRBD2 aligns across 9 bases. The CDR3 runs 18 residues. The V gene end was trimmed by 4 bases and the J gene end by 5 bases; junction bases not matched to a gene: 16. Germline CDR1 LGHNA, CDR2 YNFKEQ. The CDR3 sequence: CASSPRDSGGYGVDTQYF. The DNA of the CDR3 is TGTGCCAGCAGCCCTCGGGATAGCGGGGGCTATGGGGTAGATACGCAGTATTTT.

CDR3: CASSSARALATQYF. CDR3 DNA sequence: TGTGCCAGCAGCTCCGCCCGGGCGCTAGCGACCCAGTACTTC. The chain uses TRBV5-8 and TRBJ2-5, with a weak D call TRBD2 (5 bases). V lost 3 bases and J 7 bases, leaving 16 bases between the germline ends. Germline V gene sequence: CDR1 SGHTS, CDR2 YDEGEE. The CDR3 totals 14 residues.

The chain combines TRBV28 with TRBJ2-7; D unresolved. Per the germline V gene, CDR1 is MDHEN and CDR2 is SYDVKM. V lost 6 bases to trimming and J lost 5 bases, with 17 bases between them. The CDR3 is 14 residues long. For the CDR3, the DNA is TGTGCCAGCAGGAGCTTGGGCCCAACCAACGAGCAGTACTTC. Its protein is CASRSLGPTNEQYF.

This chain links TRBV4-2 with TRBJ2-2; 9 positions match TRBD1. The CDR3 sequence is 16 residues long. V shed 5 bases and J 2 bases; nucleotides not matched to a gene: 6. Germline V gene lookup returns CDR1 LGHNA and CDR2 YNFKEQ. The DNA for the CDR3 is TGTGCCAGCAGCACCCCGGGACAGGGTAACACCGGGGAGCTGTTTTTT. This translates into CASSTPGQGNTGELFF.

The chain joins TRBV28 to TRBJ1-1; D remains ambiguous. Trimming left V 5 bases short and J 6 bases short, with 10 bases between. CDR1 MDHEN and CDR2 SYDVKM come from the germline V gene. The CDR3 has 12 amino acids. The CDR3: CASSTFPAEAFF. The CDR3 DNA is TGTGCCAGCAGTACATTCCCGGCTGAAGCTTTCTTT.